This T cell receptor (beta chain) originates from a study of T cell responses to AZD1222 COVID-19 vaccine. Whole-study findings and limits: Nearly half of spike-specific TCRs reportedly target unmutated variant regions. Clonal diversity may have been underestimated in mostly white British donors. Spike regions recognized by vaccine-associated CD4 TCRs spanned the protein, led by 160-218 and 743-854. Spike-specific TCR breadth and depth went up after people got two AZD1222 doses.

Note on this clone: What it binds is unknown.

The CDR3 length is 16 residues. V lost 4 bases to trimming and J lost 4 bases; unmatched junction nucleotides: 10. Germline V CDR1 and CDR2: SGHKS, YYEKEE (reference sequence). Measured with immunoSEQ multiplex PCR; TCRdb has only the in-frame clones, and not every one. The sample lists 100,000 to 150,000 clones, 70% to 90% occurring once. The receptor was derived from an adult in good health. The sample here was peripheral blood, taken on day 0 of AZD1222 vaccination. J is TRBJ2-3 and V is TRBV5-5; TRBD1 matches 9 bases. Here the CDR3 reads CASSPQGALGPDTQYF. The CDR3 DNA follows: TGTGCCAGCAGCCCACAGGGGGCGCTCGGTCCAGATACGCAGTATTTT.